Listed below are T cell receptor beta chains from one sample, sequenced in a study of OX40 agonist ivuxolimab in advanced cancers. Here immunoSEQ multiplex PCR was the method, and the copy in TCRdb shows in-frame clones only, minus some. The data hold approximately 57,000 clones, with over 75% observed a single time. The sample here was CD4+ or CD8+ T cells sorted from blood, taken in a trial of the OX40 agonist ivuxolimab. These receptors were obtained from an adult with an advanced solid tumor such as melanoma, head and neck, liver or kidney cancer. CDR3s include the opening cysteine and the closing phenylalanine or tryptophan. The D gene is left open where the match is weak. Clone size is not always given. Where it is, it says once, few, many or a class for expanded clones.

J gene,D gene,V gene,clone size,CDR3 protein,CDR3 DNA
TRBJ2-7,TRBD2,TRBV6-5,-,CATSGGGEQYF,TGTGCCACTAGCGGGGGGGGCGAGCAGTACTTC
TRBJ2-1,TRBD2,TRBV10-2,-,CASNLAGGYNEQFF,TGCGCCAGCAATCTAGCGGGGGGCTACAATGAGCAGTTCTTC
TRBJ2-2,-,TRBV9,-,CASSVALHLNTGELFF,TGTGCCAGCAGCGTAGCTTTACACCTAAACACCGGGGAGCTGTTTTTT
TRBJ1-3,TRBD1,TRBV13,few,CASSPYRQGNTIYF,TGTGCCAGCAGCCCCTACCGACAGGGGAACACCATATATTTT
TRBJ2-2,-,TRBV4-1,few,CASSQDNGELFF,TGCGCCAGCAGCCAAGATAACGGGGAGCTGTTTTTT
TRBJ2-3,-,TRBV5-1,-,CASSPGTNTDTQYF,TGCGCCAGCAGCCCCGGGACAAACACAGATACGCAGTATTTT
TRBJ2-7,TRBD2,TRBV19,-,CASSMNPLAGGSSYEQYF,TGTGCCAGTAGTATGAATCCCCTAGCGGGGGGGAGCTCCTACGAGCAGTACTTC
TRBJ1-5,-,TRBV28,-,CASTLGGLRSNQPQHF,TGTGCCAGCACCCTCGGAGGGCTTCGAAGCAATCAGCCCCAGCATTTT
TRBJ1-1,-,TRBV18,many,CASSSGDQAEAFF,TGTGCCAGCTCATCTGGGGATCAAGCCGAAGCTTTCTTT
TRBJ1-4,-,TRBV5-4,few,CASSPGGVNEKLFF,TGTGCCAGCAGCCCAGGAGGGGTTAATGAAAAACTGTTTTTT
TRBJ2-2,TRBD2,TRBV5-6,-,CASSFWRGATGELFF,TGTGCCAGCAGCTTTTGGCGGGGGGCGACCGGGGAGCTGTTTTTT
TRBJ2-5,-,TRBV9,once,CASSPRPQGLETQYF,TGTGCCAGCAGCCCCCGCCCTCAGGGTTTGGAGACCCAGTACTTC
TRBJ2-1,-,TRBV4-1,-,CASSFDSYNEQFF,TGCGCCAGCAGCTTTGACTCCTACAATGAGCAGTTCTTC
TRBJ2-5,-,TRBV5-4,-,CASRTLPRFDETQYF,TGTGCCAGTAGGACCCTCCCGCGTTTCGATGAGACCCAGTACTTC
TRBJ2-7,-,TRBV14,-,CASSQKYEQYF,TGTGCCAGCAGCCAAAAATACGAGCAGTACTTC
TRBJ1-1,TRBD1,TRBV15,-,CATSRVQGAWSAEAFF,TGTGCCACCAGCAGAGTGCAGGGGGCTTGGAGCGCTGAAGCTTTCTTT
TRBJ2-7,TRBD1,TRBV6-1,-,CASSWDRAYEQYF,TGTGCCAGCAGCTGGGACAGAGCCTACGAGCAGTACTTC
TRBJ2-2,-,TRBV6-5,-,CASNWRLGNTGELFF,TGTGCCAGCAACTGGCGACTAGGGAACACCGGGGAGCTGTTTTTT
TRBJ1-1,-,TRBV18,-,CASSQGGTEAFF,TGTGCCAGCTCTCAAGGGGGGACTGAAGCTTTCTTT
TRBJ2-2,TRBD2,TRBV6-1,-,CASSEPGLLARGELFF,TGTGCCAGCAGTGAACCGGGACTACTTGCTAGGGGGGAGCTGTTTTTT
TRBJ2-5,-,TRBV6-1,-,CASSRERSETQYF,TGTGCCAGCAGCCGGGAACGGTCGGAGACCCAGTACTTC
TRBJ2-1,-,TRBV5-4,-,CASSLEVGSEEQFF,TGTGCCAGCAGCTTGGAAGTGGGATCGGAGGAGCAGTTCTTC
TRBJ2-5,-,TRBV27,-,CASSLSGAGETQYF,TGTGCCAGCAGTTTATCGGGAGCAGGAGAGACCCAGTACTTC